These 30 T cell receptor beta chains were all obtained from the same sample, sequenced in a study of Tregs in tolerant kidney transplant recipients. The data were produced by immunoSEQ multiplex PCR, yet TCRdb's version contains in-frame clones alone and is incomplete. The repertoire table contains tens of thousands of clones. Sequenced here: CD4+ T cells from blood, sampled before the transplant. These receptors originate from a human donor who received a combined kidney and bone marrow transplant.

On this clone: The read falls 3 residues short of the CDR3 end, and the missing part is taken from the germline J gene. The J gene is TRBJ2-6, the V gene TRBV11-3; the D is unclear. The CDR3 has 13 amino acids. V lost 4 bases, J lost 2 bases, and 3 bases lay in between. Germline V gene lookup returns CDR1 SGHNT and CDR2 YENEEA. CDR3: CASSSTGANVLTF. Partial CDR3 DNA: TGTGCCAGCAGCTCTACTGGGGCCAACGTC.

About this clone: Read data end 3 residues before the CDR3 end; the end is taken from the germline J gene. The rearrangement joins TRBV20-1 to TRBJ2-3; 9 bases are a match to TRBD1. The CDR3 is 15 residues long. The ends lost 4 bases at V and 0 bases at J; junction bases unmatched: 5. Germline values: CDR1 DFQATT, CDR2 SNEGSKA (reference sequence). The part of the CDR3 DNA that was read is TGCAGTGCTACGGGACAGGGTAAAAGCACAGATACG. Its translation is CSATGQGKSTDT. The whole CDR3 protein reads CSATGQGKSTDTQYF.

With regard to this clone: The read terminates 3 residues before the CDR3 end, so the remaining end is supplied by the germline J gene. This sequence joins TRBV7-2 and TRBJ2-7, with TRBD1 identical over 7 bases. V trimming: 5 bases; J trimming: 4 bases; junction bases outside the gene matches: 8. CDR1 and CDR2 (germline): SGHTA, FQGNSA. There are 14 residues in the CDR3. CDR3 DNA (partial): TGTGCCAGCAGCCCAGACAGGGTGGGATACGAG. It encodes CASSPDRVGYE. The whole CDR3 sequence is CASSPDRVGYEQYF. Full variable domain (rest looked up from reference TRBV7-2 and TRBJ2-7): GAGVSQSPSNKVTEKGKDVELRCDPISGHTALYWYRQSLGQGLEFLIYFQGNSAPDKSGLPSDRFSAERTGGSVSTLTIQRTQQEDSAVYLCASSPDRVGYEQYFGPGTRLTVT.

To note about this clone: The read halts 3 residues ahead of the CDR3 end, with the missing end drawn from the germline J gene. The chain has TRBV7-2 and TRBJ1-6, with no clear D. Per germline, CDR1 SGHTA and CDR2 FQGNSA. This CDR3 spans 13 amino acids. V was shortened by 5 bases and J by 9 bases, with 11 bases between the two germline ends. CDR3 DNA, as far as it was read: TGTGCCAGCAGCCTAGGGCGGGGTTCACCC. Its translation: CASSLGRGSP. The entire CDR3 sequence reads CASSLGRGSPLHF.

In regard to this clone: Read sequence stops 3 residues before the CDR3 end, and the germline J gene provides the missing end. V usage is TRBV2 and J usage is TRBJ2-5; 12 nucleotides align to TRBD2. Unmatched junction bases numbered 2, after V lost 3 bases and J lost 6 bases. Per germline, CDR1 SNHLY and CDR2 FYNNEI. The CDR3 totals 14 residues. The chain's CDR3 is CASSETSGSQTQYF. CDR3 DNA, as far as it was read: TGTGCCAGCAGTGAGACTAGCGGGAGTCAGACC.

The CDR3 is CASSPGFLEKLFF. Partial CDR3 DNA: TGTGCCAGCAGCCCCGGTTTCCTAGAAAAA. The V gene is TRBV6-2 or TRBV6-3, the J gene TRBJ1-4, with D uncertain. The read ends 3 residues shy of where the CDR3 ends; the end is completed using the germline J gene. The germline gives CDR1 MNHEY, CDR2 SVGEGT. V was pared by 6 bases and J by 8 bases, with 13 bases between. The CDR3 is made up of 13 amino acids.

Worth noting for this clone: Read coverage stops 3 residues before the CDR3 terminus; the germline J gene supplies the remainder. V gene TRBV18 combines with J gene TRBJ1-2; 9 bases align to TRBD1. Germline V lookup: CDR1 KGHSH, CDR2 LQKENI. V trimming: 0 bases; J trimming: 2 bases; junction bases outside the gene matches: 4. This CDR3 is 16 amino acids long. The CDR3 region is CASSPPNGQGNYGYTF. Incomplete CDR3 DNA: TGTGCCAGCTCACCACCTAATGGACAGGGGAACTATGGC.

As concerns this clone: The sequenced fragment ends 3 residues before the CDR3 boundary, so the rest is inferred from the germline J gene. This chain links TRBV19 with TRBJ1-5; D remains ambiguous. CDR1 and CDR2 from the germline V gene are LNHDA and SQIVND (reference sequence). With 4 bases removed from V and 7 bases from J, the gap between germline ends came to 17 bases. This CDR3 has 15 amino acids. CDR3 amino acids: CASSTGESVYQPQHF. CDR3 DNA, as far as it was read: TGTGCCAGTAGTACCGGGGAGTCCGTCTACCAGCCC.

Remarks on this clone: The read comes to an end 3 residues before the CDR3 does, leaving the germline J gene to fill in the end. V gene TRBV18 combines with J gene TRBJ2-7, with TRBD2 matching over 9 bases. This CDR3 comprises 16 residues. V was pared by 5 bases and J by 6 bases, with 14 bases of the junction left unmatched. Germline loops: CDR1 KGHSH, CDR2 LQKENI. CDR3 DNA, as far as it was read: TGTGCCAGCTCAAATATGGCGGGAGGGCCGTCTGGCGAG. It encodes CASSNMAGGPSGE. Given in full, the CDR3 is CASSNMAGGPSGEQYF.

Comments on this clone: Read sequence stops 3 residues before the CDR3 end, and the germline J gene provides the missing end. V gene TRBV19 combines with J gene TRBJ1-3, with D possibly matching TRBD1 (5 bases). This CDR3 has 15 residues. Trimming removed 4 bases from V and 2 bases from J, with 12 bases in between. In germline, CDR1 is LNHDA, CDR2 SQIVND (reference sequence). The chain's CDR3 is CASSNQGAAGNTIYF. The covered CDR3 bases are TGTGCCAGTAGTAATCAGGGTGCCGCTGGAAACACC.

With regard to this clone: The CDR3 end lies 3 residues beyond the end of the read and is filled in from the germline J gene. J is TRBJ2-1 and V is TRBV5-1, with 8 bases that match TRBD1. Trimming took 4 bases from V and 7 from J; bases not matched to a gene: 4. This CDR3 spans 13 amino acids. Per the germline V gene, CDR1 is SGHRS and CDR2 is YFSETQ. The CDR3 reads CASSARTGNEQFF. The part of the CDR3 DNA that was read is TGCGCCAGCAGCGCCCGGACAGGGAATGAG.

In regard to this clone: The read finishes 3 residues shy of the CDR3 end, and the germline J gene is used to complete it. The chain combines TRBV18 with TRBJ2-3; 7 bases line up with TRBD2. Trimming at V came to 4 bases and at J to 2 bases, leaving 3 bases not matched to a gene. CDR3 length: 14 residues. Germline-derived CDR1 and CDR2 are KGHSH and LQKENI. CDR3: CASSRGTTTDTQYF. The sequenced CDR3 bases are TGTGCCAGCTCACGCGGGACTACCACAGATACG.

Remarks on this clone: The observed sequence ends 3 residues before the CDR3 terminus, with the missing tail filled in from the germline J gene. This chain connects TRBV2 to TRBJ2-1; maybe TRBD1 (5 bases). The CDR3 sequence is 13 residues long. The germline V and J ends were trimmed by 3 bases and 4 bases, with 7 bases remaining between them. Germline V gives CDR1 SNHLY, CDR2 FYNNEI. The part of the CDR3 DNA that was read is TGTGCCAGCAGTGAGGACACGTACAATGAG. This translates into CASSEDTYNE. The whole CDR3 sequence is CASSEDTYNEQFF.

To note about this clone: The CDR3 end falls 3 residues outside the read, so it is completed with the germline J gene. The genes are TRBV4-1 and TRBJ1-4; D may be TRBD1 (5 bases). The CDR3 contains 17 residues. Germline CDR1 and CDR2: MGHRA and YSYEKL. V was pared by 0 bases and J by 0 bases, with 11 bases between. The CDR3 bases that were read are TGCGCCAGCAGCCAAGAGGCCAGGGCGGCAACTAATGAAAAA. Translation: CASSQEARAATNEK. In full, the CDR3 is CASSQEARAATNEKLFF.

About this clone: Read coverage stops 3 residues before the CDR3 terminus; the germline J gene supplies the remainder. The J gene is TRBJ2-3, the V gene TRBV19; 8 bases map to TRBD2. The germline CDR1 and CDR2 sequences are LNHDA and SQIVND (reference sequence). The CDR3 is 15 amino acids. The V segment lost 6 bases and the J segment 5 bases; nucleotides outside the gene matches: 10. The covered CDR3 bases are TGTGCCAGTAGCCCGGAGGGACTAGTGGAAGATACG. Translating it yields CASSPEGLVEDT. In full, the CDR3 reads CASSPEGLVEDTQYF.

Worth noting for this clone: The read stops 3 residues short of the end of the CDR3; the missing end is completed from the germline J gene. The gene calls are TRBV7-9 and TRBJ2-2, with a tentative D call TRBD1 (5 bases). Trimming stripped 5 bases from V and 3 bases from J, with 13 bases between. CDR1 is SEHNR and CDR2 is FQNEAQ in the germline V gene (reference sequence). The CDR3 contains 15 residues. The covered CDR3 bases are TGTGCCAGCAGCCCTGACAGCGTCCACACCGGGGAG. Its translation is CASSPDSVHTGE. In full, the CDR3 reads CASSPDSVHTGELFF.

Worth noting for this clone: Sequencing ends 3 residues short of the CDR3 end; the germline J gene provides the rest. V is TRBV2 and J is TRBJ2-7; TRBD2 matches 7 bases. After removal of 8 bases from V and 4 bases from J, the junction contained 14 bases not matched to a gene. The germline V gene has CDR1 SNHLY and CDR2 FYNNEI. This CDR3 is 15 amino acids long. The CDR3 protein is CASGNTAGEKYEQYF. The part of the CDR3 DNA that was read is TGTGCCAGCGGAAATACTGCGGGAGAAAAGTACGAG. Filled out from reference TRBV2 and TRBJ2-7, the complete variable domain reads EPEVTQTPSHQVTQMGQEVILRCVPISNHLYFYWYRQILGQKVEFLVSFYNNEISEKSEIFDDQFSVERPDGSNFTLKIRSTKLEDSAMYFCASGNTAGEKYEQYFGPGTRLTVT.

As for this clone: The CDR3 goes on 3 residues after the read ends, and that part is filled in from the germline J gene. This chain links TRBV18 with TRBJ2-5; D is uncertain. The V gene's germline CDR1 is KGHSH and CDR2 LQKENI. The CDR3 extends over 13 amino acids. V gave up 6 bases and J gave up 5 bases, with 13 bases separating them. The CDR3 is CASSSGSRETQYF. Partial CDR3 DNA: TGTGCCAGCTCTTCGGGTAGCCGGGAGACC.

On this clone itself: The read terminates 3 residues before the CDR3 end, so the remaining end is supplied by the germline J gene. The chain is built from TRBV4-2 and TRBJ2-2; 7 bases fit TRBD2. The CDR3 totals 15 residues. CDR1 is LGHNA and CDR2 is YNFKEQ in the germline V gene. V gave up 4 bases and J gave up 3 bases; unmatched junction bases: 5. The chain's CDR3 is CASSPGRDYTGELFF. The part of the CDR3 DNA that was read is TGTGCCAGCAGCCCGGGGAGGGATTACACCGGGGAG.

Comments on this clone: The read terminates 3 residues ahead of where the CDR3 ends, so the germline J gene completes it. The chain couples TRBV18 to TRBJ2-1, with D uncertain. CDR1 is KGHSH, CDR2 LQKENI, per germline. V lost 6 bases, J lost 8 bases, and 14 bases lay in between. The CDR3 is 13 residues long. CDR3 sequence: CASSPPGPDEQFF. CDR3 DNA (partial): TGTGCCAGCTCCCCGCCAGGTCCGGATGAG.

CDR3 DNA (partial): TGTGCCAGCTCGCGGACTAGCGGGAGTGGCACCTACAATGAG. This gives the protein CASSRTSGSGTYNE. Given in full, the CDR3 is CASSRTSGSGTYNEQFF. This chain uses TRBV18 with TRBJ2-1, with 13 bases that match TRBD2. The DNA ends 3 residues before the CDR3 does, and the rest of the CDR3 is filled in from the germline J gene. The ends lost 6 bases at V and 2 bases at J; junction bases unmatched: 7. This CDR3 region has 17 residues. Germline loops: CDR1 KGHSH, CDR2 LQKENI.

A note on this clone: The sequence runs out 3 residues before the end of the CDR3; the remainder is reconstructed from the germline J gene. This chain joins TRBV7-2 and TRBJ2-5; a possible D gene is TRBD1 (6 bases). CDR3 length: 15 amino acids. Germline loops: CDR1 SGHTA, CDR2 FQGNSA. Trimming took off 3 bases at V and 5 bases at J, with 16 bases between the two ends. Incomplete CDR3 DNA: TGTGCCAGCAGCTTTAACAGGGTCGGCGGGGAGACC. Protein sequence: CASSFNRVGGET. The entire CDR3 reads CASSFNRVGGETQYF.

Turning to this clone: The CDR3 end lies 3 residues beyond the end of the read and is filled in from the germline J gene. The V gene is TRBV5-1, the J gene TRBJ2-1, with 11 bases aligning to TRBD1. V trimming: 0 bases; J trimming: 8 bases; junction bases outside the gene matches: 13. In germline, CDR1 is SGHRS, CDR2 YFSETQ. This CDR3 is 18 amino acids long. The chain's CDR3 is CASSLARAGTGGGDEQFF. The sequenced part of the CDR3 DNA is TGCGCCAGCAGCTTGGCCCGAGCCGGGACAGGGGGTGGGGATGAG.

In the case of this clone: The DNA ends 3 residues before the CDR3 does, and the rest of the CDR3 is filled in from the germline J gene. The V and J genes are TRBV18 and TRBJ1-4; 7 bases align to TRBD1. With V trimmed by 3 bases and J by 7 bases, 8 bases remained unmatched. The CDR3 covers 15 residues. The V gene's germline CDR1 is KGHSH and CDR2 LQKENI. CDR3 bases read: TGTGCCAGCTCACCGCCGACAGGGCGCGGTGAAAAA. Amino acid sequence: CASSPPTGRGEK. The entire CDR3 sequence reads CASSPPTGRGEKLFF.

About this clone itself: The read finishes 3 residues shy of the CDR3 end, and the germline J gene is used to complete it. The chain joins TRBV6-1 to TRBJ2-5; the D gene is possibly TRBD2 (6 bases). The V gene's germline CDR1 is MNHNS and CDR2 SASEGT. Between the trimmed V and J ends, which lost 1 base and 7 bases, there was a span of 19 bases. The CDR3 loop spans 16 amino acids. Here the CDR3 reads CASSEGAGPYWGTQYF. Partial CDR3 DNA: TGTGCCAGCAGTGAAGGGGCGGGGCCCTACTGGGGGACC.

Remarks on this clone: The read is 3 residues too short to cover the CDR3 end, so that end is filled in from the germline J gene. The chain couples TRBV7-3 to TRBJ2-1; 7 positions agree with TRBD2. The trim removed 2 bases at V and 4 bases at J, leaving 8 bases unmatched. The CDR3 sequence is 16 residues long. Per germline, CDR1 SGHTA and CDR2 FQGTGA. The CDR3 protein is CASSLEAGVRYNEQFF. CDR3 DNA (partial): TGTGCCAGCAGCTTAGAGGCGGGAGTGAGATACAATGAG.

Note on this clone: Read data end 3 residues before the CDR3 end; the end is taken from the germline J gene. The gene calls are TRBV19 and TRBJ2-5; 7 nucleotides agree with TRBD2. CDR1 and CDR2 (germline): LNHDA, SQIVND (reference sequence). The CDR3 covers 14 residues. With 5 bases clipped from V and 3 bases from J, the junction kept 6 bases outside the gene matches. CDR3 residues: CASSPPAGEETQYF. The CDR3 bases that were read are TGTGCCAGTAGTCCCCCCGCGGGGGAAGAGACC.

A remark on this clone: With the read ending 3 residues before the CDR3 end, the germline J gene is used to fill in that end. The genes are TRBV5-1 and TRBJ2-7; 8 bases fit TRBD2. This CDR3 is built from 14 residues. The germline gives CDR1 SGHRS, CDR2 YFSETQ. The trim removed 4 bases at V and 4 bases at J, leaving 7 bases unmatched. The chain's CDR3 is CASSRGLEPYEQYF. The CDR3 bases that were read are TGCGCCAGCAGCCGGGGACTAGAACCTTACGAG.

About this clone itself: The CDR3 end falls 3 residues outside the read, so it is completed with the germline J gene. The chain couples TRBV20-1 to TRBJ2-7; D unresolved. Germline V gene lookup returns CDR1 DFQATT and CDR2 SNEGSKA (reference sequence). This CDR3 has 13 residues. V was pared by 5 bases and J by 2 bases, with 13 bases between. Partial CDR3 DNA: TGCAGTGCTCCCGCAGCGAACACCTACGAG. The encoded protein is CSAPAANTYE. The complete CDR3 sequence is CSAPAANTYEQYF.

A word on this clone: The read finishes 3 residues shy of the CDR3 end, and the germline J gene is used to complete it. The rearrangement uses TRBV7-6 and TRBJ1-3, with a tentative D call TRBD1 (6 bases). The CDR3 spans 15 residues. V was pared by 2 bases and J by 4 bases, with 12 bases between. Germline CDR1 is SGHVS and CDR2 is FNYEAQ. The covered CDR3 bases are TGTGCCAGCAGCTTATTGTTACAGGGCGGAAACACC. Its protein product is CASSLLLQGGNT. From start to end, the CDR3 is CASSLLLQGGNTIYF.